This T cell receptor (beta chain) was sequenced during a study of long-term antiretroviral therapy in people with HIV. Overall study results and limits: Blood draws took place between about 2003 and 2018 and possibly involved older ART regimens. CDR3 lengths in HIV samples spanned a narrower range than controls.

About this clone: Its antigen is not known. Other DNA sequences in the same sample also yield this CDR3.

Per donor, at least one pre-ART and at least two post-ART PBMC samples were obtained. CDR1 is SGDLS, CDR2 YYNGEE, per germline. V lost 1 base to trimming and J lost 2 bases, with 10 bases between them. This CDR3 contains 14 residues. Sequencing used immunoSEQ v3.0 at survey level. It was 40,000-50,000 T-cell genomes per sample that sequencing targeted. The table came from immunoSEQ multiplex PCR; TCRdb's copy has only in-frame clones and leaves some out. The profile shows tens of thousands of clones, 95% of them singletons. This receptor was obtained from a man younger than 40 with HIV. Sequenced here: unsorted PBMCs, sampled 5.3 years after starting antiretroviral therapy. The chain recombines TRBV9 with TRBJ2-7, with D perhaps TRBD1 (5 bases). The CDR3 region has the DNA TGTGCCAGCAGCGTACAAGGGGTCCCCTACGAGCAGTACTTC. Amino acid sequence: CASSVQGVPYEQYF.